A single sample gave rise to the 19 T cell receptor beta chains below, sequenced in a study of CD8+ T cells in alopecia areata. The sample's treatment: oral pan-JAK inhibitor, 5-10 mg twice daily. RNA extraction was followed by reverse transcription into cDNA, which acted as the sequencing template. Generated by immunoSEQ multiplex PCR, the TCRdb table keeps only in-frame clones and is missing some. The data hold about 120,000 clones, with 53% observed a single time. The sample consisted of CD4+ T cells sorted from blood, taken at week 4, from a patient treated with tofacitinib. These receptors all stem from a human donor with alopecia areata.

This clone showed up just once. The CDR3 DNA sequence: TGTGCCTGGAGTCTCAAGAATAATCAGCCCCAGCATTTT. Encoded protein: CAWSLKNNQPQHF. The chain links TRBV30 to TRBJ1-5; D unresolved. The CDR3 extends over 13 amino acids. Per the germline V gene, CDR1 is GTSNPN and CDR2 is SVGIG (reference sequence). V gave up 2 bases and J gave up 4 bases, with 9 bases separating them.

The rearrangement links TRBV7-3 to TRBJ1-1, with unresolved D. Germline V CDR1 and CDR2: SGHTA, FQGTGA. V shed 1 base and J shed 0 bases, with 12 bases lying between them. This CDR3 region has 16 residues. CDR3 sequence: CASSLSRLTMNTEAFF. The CDR3 DNA reads TGTGCCAGCAGCTTAAGCAGGTTAACTATGAACACTGAAGCTTTCTTT.

This clone was recorded only once. This chain joins TRBV29-1 and TRBJ2-1, with 7 bases aligning to TRBD1. The length of the CDR3 is 14 residues. After removal of 7 bases from V and 5 bases from J, the junction contained 11 bases not matched to a gene. CDR1 and CDR2 from the germline V gene are SQVTM and ANQGSEA. The CDR3 loop is CSGMTGPGNNEQFF. The CDR3 nucleotides are TGCAGCGGAATGACAGGGCCAGGAAACAATGAGCAGTTCTTC.

The rearrangement uses TRBV29-1 and TRBJ1-3; D is ambiguous. V was pared by 7 bases and J by 7 bases, with 17 bases between. This CDR3 has 13 amino acids. Germline lookup yields CDR1 SQVTM and CDR2 ANQGSEA. The CDR3 coding sequence is TGCAGCGCCCTCGACACGGTTAAGAACACCATATATTTT. Its protein is CSALDTVKNTIYF.

The CDR3 DNA reads TGCAGCGTGAAGGGGATATTGAACACTGAAGCTTTCTTT. It yields the protein CSVKGILNTEAFF. The rearrangement joins TRBV29-1 to TRBJ1-1; possible D gene TRBD1, 5 bases. The CDR3 is made up of 13 amino acids. The ends were cut back, 6 bases at V and 0 bases at J, with 11 bases in the middle. CDR1 SQVTM and CDR2 ANQGSEA come from the germline V gene.

In its sample, this clone was seen a few times. V is TRBV30 and J is TRBJ2-7; no definite D call. Germline loops: CDR1 GTSNPN, CDR2 SVGIG (reference sequence). This CDR3 has 12 residues. The germline V and J ends were trimmed by 0 bases and 1 base, with 4 bases remaining between them. DNA of the CDR3: TGTGCCTGGAGTGTACGGTCCTACGAGCAGTACTTC. Translated, it gives CAWSVRSYEQYF.

The chain has TRBV9 and TRBJ1-1, with no clear D. CDR3 size: 13 residues. Between the trimmed V and J ends, which lost 0 bases and 4 bases, there was a span of 7 bases. Germline V gene data show CDR1 as SGDLS and CDR2 as YYNGEE. The CDR3 nucleotides are TGTGCCAGCAGCGTAGAATCAGGCACTGAAGCTTTCTTT. It yields the protein CASSVESGTEAFF.

The CDR3 protein is CASSLGLGVNEQFF. The CDR3 coding sequence is TGCGCCAGCAGCTTGGGACTGGGGGTGAATGAGCAGTTCTTC. V gene TRBV5-1 combines with J gene TRBJ2-1, with D possibly being TRBD1 or TRBD2 (5 bases each). Trimming left V 0 bases short and J 7 bases short, with 11 bases between. The CDR3 sequence is 14 residues long. Germline V lookup: CDR1 SGHRS, CDR2 YFSETQ.

This clone was counted between two and nine times. This chain links TRBV19 with TRBJ2-4; maybe TRBD2 (7 bases). The CDR3 covers 12 residues. V lost 10 bases, J lost 6 bases, and 13 bases lay in between. Germline V gives CDR1 LNHDA, CDR2 SQIVND (reference sequence). The CDR3 here is CATTGRGNIQYF. The CDR3 DNA follows: TGTGCCACCACAGGGAGGGGAAACATTCAGTACTTC.

The chain joins TRBV6-5 to TRBJ2-6; D remains ambiguous. The CDR3 is made up of 13 amino acids. Germline CDR1 is MNHEY and CDR2 is SVGAGI. V lost 5 bases, J lost 11 bases, and 13 bases lay in between. CDR3 loop: CASSEAPADVLTF. As DNA, the CDR3 is TGTGCCAGCAGTGAAGCCCCGGCAGACGTCCTGACTTTC.

The chain carries TRBV6-5 and TRBJ2-1; D may match TRBD1 or TRBD2 (5 bases each). CDR3 size: 12 residues. Deletions cut 2 bases from V and 11 bases from J, with 10 bases between. CDR1 is MNHEY, CDR2 SVGAGI, per germline. The CDR3 nucleotides are TGTGCCAGCAGTTACGGTGGGACCAAGCAGTTCTTC. Residues: CASSYGGTKQFF.

The chain couples TRBV5-1 to TRBJ1-6; 7 nucleotides align to TRBD1. Trimming took 4 bases from V and 7 from J; bases not matched to a gene: 5. CDR1 and CDR2 from the germline V gene are SGHRS and YFSETQ. CDR3 length equals 14 residues. The CDR3 reads CASSAGQQNSPLHF. CDR3 nucleotide sequence: TGCGCCAGCAGCGCGGGACAGCAAAATTCACCCCTCCACTTT.

The V call is TRBV29-1, the J call TRBJ2-3; 9 bases are a match to TRBD2. V trimming: 3 bases; J trimming: 1 base; junction bases outside the gene matches: 5. The CDR3 has 15 amino acids. Per the germline V gene, CDR1 is SQVTM and CDR2 is ANQGSEA. The CDR3 DNA reads TGCAGCGTTGATCATAGCGGGAGAGGCACAGATACGCAGTATTTT. It codes for CSVDHSGRGTDTQYF.

The chain uses TRBV30 and TRBJ2-5; TRBD2 aligns across 7 bases. Germline V gene sequence: CDR1 GTSNPN, CDR2 SVGIG (reference sequence). CDR3 size: 15 residues. Trimming took 2 bases from V and 4 from J; bases not matched to a gene: 10. The CDR3 region is CAWSQEGGRGETQYF. CDR3 bases: TGTGCCTGGAGTCAGGAGGGAGGGAGAGGAGAGACCCAGTACTTC.

The rearrangement joins TRBV30 to TRBJ1-2; unclear D gene. Germline assignment: CDR1 GTSNPN and CDR2 SVGIG (reference sequence). V lost 8 bases to trimming and J lost 1 base, with 11 bases between them. The CDR3 has 12 residues. CDR3 coding DNA: TGTGCCGGGATGAGTCATAACTATGGCTACACCTTC. Translation gives CAGMSHNYGYTF.

This clone was picked up one time. V and J are TRBV13 and TRBJ1-2; D perhaps matches TRBD1 (6 bases). The CDR3 is 14 amino acids. From germline, CDR1 is PRHDT and CDR2 FYEKMQ (reference sequence). V shed 0 bases and J shed 7 bases, with 12 bases lying between them. The CDR3: CASSLGRGAGGYTF. CDR3 nucleotides: TGTGCCAGCAGCTTAGGCCGGGGGGCTGGTGGCTACACCTTC.

This clone was observed a handful of times. CDR3 DNA sequence: TGTGCCAGCAGCTTAGGGGGTGATCACGAGCAGTACTTC. It yields the protein CASSLGGDHEQYF. The chain couples TRBV7-9 to TRBJ2-7; D not certain. CDR1 and CDR2 (germline): SEHNR, FQNEAQ (reference sequence). The CDR3 has 13 residues. Trimming cost V 1 base and J 5 bases, with 9 bases left between them.

The DNA for the CDR3 is TGTGCCAGCAGCTTAGGGTGGGGCGGGAGTTTCAATGAGCAGTTCTTC. Translating gives CASSLGWGGSFNEQFF. The V call is TRBV7-9, the J call TRBJ2-1; the match to TRBD2 covers 7 bases. With V trimmed by 1 base and J by 6 bases, 9 bases remained unmatched. The CDR3 has 16 residues. CDR1 is SEHNR, CDR2 FQNEAQ, per germline (reference sequence). Based on the CDR3 plus reference TRBV7-9 and TRBJ2-1, the full variable domain is DTGVSQNPRHKITKRGQNVTFRCDPISEHNRLYWYRQTLGQGPEFLTYFQNEAQLEKSRLLSDRFSAERPKGSFSTLEIQRTEQGDSAMYLCASSLGWGGSFNEQFFGPGTRLTVL.

The V and J genes are TRBV5-4 and TRBJ2-4; D is possibly TRBD1 (6 bases). The V and J ends lost 6 bases and 3 bases respectively, with 13 bases between them. CDR1 is SGHNT, CDR2 YYREEE, per germline (reference sequence). The length of the CDR3 is 14 residues. The CDR3 coding sequence is TGTGCCAGCAACATACAGGGAGTCAAAAACATTCAGTACTTC. Encoded protein: CASNIQGVKNIQYF.